The 25 T cell receptor beta chains in this list originate from one sample, sequenced in a study of T cells in Graves' hyperthyroidism and ophthalmopathy. The source material, RNA transcripts, was used to amplify TCR beta CDR3 regions. TCR CDR3 regions were first amplified by RT-PCR with HTBI primers. TCRdb passed the multiplex PCR reads through MiXCR, listing each CDR3 protein once. The sample records under 650,000 distinct CDR3 sequences, around 16% being singletons. Sequenced: blood. These receptors originate from a woman under 40 with Graves' hyperthyroidism.

This clonotype has only a few counts. A much larger clone lies a single base off, so this may be a read error. The J gene is TRBJ2-7, the V gene TRBV7-2, with 11 bases matching TRBD2. Per germline, CDR1 SGHTA and CDR2 FQGNSA. CDR3 size: 16 residues. In DNA form, the CDR3 reads TGTGCCAGCAGCACCGTGGGTAGCGGGAGGGTCGACGAGCGGTACTTC. Translating it yields CASSTVGSGRVDERYF.

A remark on this clonotype: Given a much more abundant clone one base away, this may be a read error. The chain uses TRBV7-9 and TRBJ1-2; 9 positions agree with TRBD1. Looked up from germline, CDR1 is SEHNR and CDR2 is FQNEAQ (reference sequence). CDR3 length: 15 residues. V shed 4 bases, J shed 5 bases, and the junction held 8 bases outside the gene matches. The CDR3 DNA reads as TGTGCCAGCAGCTCTCGACAGGGGGGAGAATATGGCTACACCTTC. It is translated as CASSSRQGGEYGYTF.

The chain uses TRBV19 and TRBJ2-1, with TRBD1 identical over 10 bases. CDR3 length: 14 residues. CDR1 is LNHDA and CDR2 is SQIVND in the germline V gene (reference sequence). Germline trimming cut 7 bases from V and 8 bases from J; bases unmatched to any gene: 8. The CDR3 loop reads CASMRRQGAYEQFF. CDR3 in DNA: TGTGCCAGTATGAGAAGACAGGGGGCCTATGAGCAGTTCTTC. The whole variable domain, remainder taken from reference TRBV19 and TRBJ2-1, is DGGITQSPKYLFRKEGQNVTLSCEQNLNHDAMYWYRQDPGQGLRLIYYSQIVNDFQKGDIAEGYSVSREKKESFPLTVTSAQKNPTAFYLCASMRRQGAYEQFFGPGTRLTVL.

In its sample, this clonotype was seen many times. The rearrangement uses TRBV9 and TRBJ2-7, with 8 positions matching TRBD1. Germline CDR1 is SGDLS and CDR2 is YYNGEE. The V and J ends lost 3 bases and 3 bases, in that order; junction bases with no gene match: 8. The CDR3 contains 15 residues. CDR3 in DNA: TGTGCCAGCAGCGCGCAGGGGGCTGCGGTCTACGAGCAGTACTTC. Translated: CASSAQGAAVYEQYF.

The chain is built from TRBV5-1 and TRBJ2-3; D might be TRBD1 (6 bases). The CDR3 extends over 15 amino acids. Per germline, CDR1 SGHRS and CDR2 YFSETQ. Trimming cost V 0 bases and J 2 bases, with 10 bases left between them. This CDR3 reads CASSLVTGTTDTQYF. The CDR3 DNA is TGCGCCAGCAGCTTGGTTACAGGGACCACAGATACGCAGTATTTT.

The table lists this clonotype with many counts. V is TRBV3-1 and J is TRBJ2-7, with a weak D call TRBD2 (6 bases). This CDR3 contains 16 residues. The V gene lost 8 bases and the J gene lost 2 bases, with 22 bases spanning the gap. Per the germline V gene, CDR1 is LGHDT and CDR2 is YNNKEL (reference sequence). The CDR3 is CASGLTAGKFAYEQYF. The CDR3 DNA follows: TGTGCCAGCGGGCTTACCGCGGGAAAGTTTGCCTACGAGCAGTACTTC.

This chain connects TRBV6-5 to TRBJ1-1, with 7 nucleotides matching TRBD1. V lost 2 bases to trimming and J lost 6 bases; unmatched junction nucleotides: 6. This CDR3 region has 14 residues. CDR1 is MNHEY and CDR2 is SVGAGI in the germline V gene. CDR3 sequence: CASSYQGDRAEAFF. The CDR3 coding sequence is TGTGCCAGCAGTTACCAGGGAGACAGGGCTGAAGCTTTCTTT.

The chain joins TRBV6-1 to TRBJ2-1; 7 positions agree with TRBD1. From germline, CDR1 is MNHNS and CDR2 SASEGT. The CDR3 has 16 residues. Trimming at V came to 6 bases and at J to 3 bases, leaving 11 bases not matched to a gene. This chain's CDR3 is CASSRPGQSYYNEQFF. As DNA, the CDR3 is TGTGCCAGCAGCCGCCCGGGACAGTCTTACTACAATGAGCAGTTCTTC.

This clonotype was seen many times. This chain links TRBV13 with TRBJ2-1; D unresolved. The germline V and J ends were trimmed by 3 bases and 8 bases, with 17 bases remaining between them. Germline values: CDR1 PRHDT, CDR2 FYEKMQ (reference sequence). The CDR3 runs 15 residues. CDR3 in DNA: TGTGCCAGCAGCTTTACCGGGTTTGTGTCGGATGAGCAGTTCTTC. It yields the protein CASSFTGFVSDEQFF.

This clonotype was observed a handful of times. This chain uses TRBV11-2 with TRBJ2-1; D might be TRBD2 (5 bases). Germline loops: CDR1 SGHAT, CDR2 FQNNGV. The length of the CDR3 is 15 residues. Trimming removed 6 bases from V and 0 bases from J, with 12 bases in between. The CDR3 DNA sequence: TGTGCCAGCAGACCGGACTCGAGCTCCTACAATGAGCAGTTCTTC. Its protein is CASRPDSSSYNEQFF.

In its sample, this clonotype was seen once. V gene TRBV7-3 combines with J gene TRBJ1-5, with a possible D match to TRBD1 (6 bases). Between the trimmed V and J ends, which lost 4 bases and 2 bases, there was a span of 15 bases. Per germline, CDR1 SGHTA and CDR2 FQGTGA. The CDR3 loop spans 16 amino acids. CDR3 in DNA: TGTGCCAGCAGCTCAAGGACAGCGGTGGGCAATCAGCCCCAGCATTTT. Translating it yields CASSSRTAVGNQPQHF.

This clonotype has a count of ten or more. The rearrangement joins TRBV25-1 to TRBJ2-3, with TRBD2 matching over 8 bases. Germline CDR1 MGHDK, CDR2 SYGVNS. Unmatched junction bases numbered 9, after V lost 3 bases and J lost 7 bases. There are 15 residues in the CDR3. The CDR3 region is CASSDLAGGTHTQYF. As DNA, the CDR3 is TGTGCCAGCAGTGATCTGGCGGGAGGCACGCATACGCAGTATTTT.

This clonotype showed up just a few times. The genes are TRBV29-1 and TRBJ2-2; D might be TRBD1 (6 bases). Germline CDR1 is SQVTM and CDR2 is ANQGSEA. With 4 bases removed from V and 3 bases from J, the gap between germline ends came to 9 bases. The CDR3 is 13 amino acids. The CDR3: CSVVQGDTGELFF. The CDR3 DNA reads TGCAGCGTTGTACAGGGCGACACCGGGGAGCTGTTTTTT.

This clonotype occurred a few times. The rearrangement uses TRBV16 and TRBJ2-4; D perhaps matches TRBD2 (5 bases). CDR3 length: 15 residues. Trimming left V 0 bases short and J 5 bases short, with 11 bases between. Germline V lookup: CDR1 KGHSY, CDR2 FQNENV. The CDR3 reads CASSQSSRTQNIQYF. The DNA for the CDR3 is TGTGCCAGCAGCCAATCGAGCAGGACTCAAAACATTCAGTACTTC. Looking up the rest from reference TRBV16 and TRBJ2-4 gives the full variable domain: GEEVAQTPKHLVRGEGQKAKLYCAPIKGHSYVFWYQQVLKNEFKFLISFQNENVFDETGMPKERFSAKCLPNSPCSLEIQATKLEDSAVYFCASSQSSRTQNIQYFGAGTRLSVL.

This clonotype was observed at least ten times. The V and J genes are TRBV6-1 and TRBJ2-3; 9 bases line up with TRBD2. With V trimmed by 4 bases and J by 6 bases, 11 bases remained unmatched. Germline CDR1 and CDR2: MNHNS and SASEGT. CDR3 length equals 16 residues. The CDR3 spells CASSGLAGGPRDTQYF. CDR3 DNA sequence: TGTGCCAGCAGTGGCTTGGCGGGAGGGCCTCGGGATACGCAGTATTTT.

This chain joins TRBV5-1 and TRBJ2-1, with D unresolved. Per the germline V gene, CDR1 is SGHRS and CDR2 is YFSETQ. The V end lost 4 bases, the J end lost 7 bases, and 18 bases lay between the germline ends. The CDR3 covers 15 residues. This chain's CDR3 is CASSLDVARVNEQFF. In DNA form, the CDR3 reads TGCGCCAGCAGCCTCGATGTCGCTAGGGTGAATGAGCAGTTCTTC.

Many counts were recorded for this clonotype. V usage is TRBV2 and J usage is TRBJ1-1; 7 nucleotides line up with TRBD1. Germline trimming cut 3 bases from V and 4 bases from J; bases unmatched to any gene: 2. Germline lookup yields CDR1 SNHLY and CDR2 FYNNEI. This CDR3 is built from 13 residues. The CDR3 loop reads CASSDGTATEAFF. DNA of the CDR3: TGTGCCAGCAGTGACGGGACAGCCACTGAAGCTTTCTTT. The whole variable domain, filled in from reference TRBV2 and TRBJ1-1, reads EPEVTQTPSHQVTQMGQEVILRCVPISNHLYFYWYRQILGQKVEFLVSFYNNEISEKSEIFDDQFSVERPDGSNFTLKIRSTKLEDSAMYFCASSDGTATEAFFGQGTRLTVV.

This chain uses TRBV18 with TRBJ2-7; D uncertain. Deletions cut 0 bases from V and 3 bases from J, with 6 bases between. The V gene's germline CDR1 is KGHSH and CDR2 LQKENI. The CDR3 is 13 residues long. CDR3 in amino acids: CASSPPNHYEQYF. Written as DNA, the CDR3 is TGTGCCAGCTCACCACCGAACCACTACGAGCAGTACTTC.

This chain uses TRBV10-2 with TRBJ2-1, with D maybe TRBD2 (5 bases). The J call may be in error: the DNA end matches TRBJ2-7 better. The CDR3 totals 15 residues. Germline V CDR1 and CDR2: WSHSY, SAAADI. The CDR3 here is CASHPTRGPYNEQYF. The CDR3 coding sequence is TGCGCCAGCCATCCGACTCGCGGGCCGTACAATGAGCAGTACTTC.

The rearrangement uses TRBV28 and TRBJ2-7, with a weak D call TRBD2 (5 bases). This CDR3 has 16 amino acids. The germline gives CDR1 MDHEN, CDR2 SYDVKM. The ends were cut back, 6 bases at V and 1 base at J, with 19 bases in the middle. The CDR3 coding sequence is TGTGCCAGCAGAGCACCCGCCCGACGGGGATCCTACGAGCAGTACTTC. Amino acids: CASRAPARRGSYEQYF.

This clonotype was seen a handful of times. The V gene is TRBV24-1, the J gene TRBJ1-2; 7 positions agree with TRBD1. CDR1 is KGHDR and CDR2 is SFDVKD in the germline V gene. This CDR3 region has 15 residues. V shed 5 bases, J shed 4 bases, and the junction held 9 bases outside the gene matches. The CDR3 region is CATSGPGQAFYGYTF. The CDR3 nucleotides read TGTGCCACCAGTGGGCCTGGACAGGCCTTCTATGGCTACACCTTC.

This clonotype was recorded at least ten times. The gene calls are TRBV3-1 and TRBJ1-2; perhaps TRBD1 as D (5 bases). CDR1 and CDR2 (germline): LGHDT, YNNKEL (reference sequence). Between the trimmed V and J ends, which lost 0 bases and 7 bases, there was a span of 9 bases. The CDR3 contains 13 residues. The CDR3 is CASSQDRGSGYTF. The CDR3 DNA reads TGTGCCAGCAGCCAAGATAGGGGATCTGGCTACACCTTC.

This clonotype has a count of ten or more. V is TRBV7-9 and J is TRBJ2-5, with 8 bases lining up with TRBD2. The V and J ends lost 5 bases and 5 bases, in that order; junction bases with no gene match: 10. The CDR3 runs 15 residues. Germline CDR1 and CDR2: SEHNR and FQNEAQ (reference sequence). The CDR3 sequence: CASSLGTSGPETQYF. CDR3 DNA sequence: TGTGCCAGCAGCCTCGGGACTAGTGGCCCCGAGACCCAGTACTTC.

This chain uses TRBV18 with TRBJ1-5; 8 positions match TRBD1. This CDR3 has 16 amino acids. V shed 2 bases and J 5 bases; nucleotides not matched to a gene: 8. Germline CDR1 reads KGHSH; CDR2 reads LQKENI. CDR3: CASSPGPDRDDQPQHF. The CDR3 DNA sequence: TGTGCCAGCTCACCAGGCCCGGACAGGGATGATCAGCCCCAGCATTTT.

The chain is built from TRBV6-1 and TRBJ2-3; TRBD1 aligns across 9 bases. The CDR3 contains 17 residues. Germline loops: CDR1 MNHNS, CDR2 SASEGT. The J segment lost 2 bases and the V segment lost 5 bases, leaving 11 bases of the junction unmatched. The CDR3: CASSLSTGTGPTDTQYF. CDR3 nucleotide sequence: TGTGCCAGCAGTTTATCGACTGGGACAGGGCCCACAGATACGCAGTATTTT.